This TCR beta chain was captured in a study of CD8 T cells in Susac syndrome. The multiple sclerosis controls comprised treatment-naive patients whose relapsing-remitting disease was stable or active. Purification of the CD8+ and CD4+ T cells relied on negative isolation, and TEMRA cells underwent FACS enrichment. Random-hexamer reverse transcription was applied to roughly 0.5 to 1 ug RNA. Across 54 Vbeta and 13 Jbeta, TCR beta CDR3 was amplified with immunoSEQ multiplex PCR. TCRdb reanalysed the immunoSEQ multiplex PCR reads using MiXCR and keeps one entry per CDR3 protein. Of roughly 200,000 distinct CDR3 sequences listed, roughly 94% are singletons. V was pared by 4 bases and J by 8 bases, with 17 bases between. The CDR3 is 14 residues long. Germline lookup yields CDR1 SEHNR and CDR2 FQNEAQ (reference sequence).

Input material: CD4+ T cells from PBMCs. The sequence was collected from a human donor with multiple sclerosis. V usage is TRBV7-9 and J usage is TRBJ1-2; D is possibly TRBD1 (6 bases). In nucleotides, the CDR3 is TGTGCCAGCAGCTCCATAGCCAGGGGAGAAGGCTACACCTTC. It translates to CASSSIARGEGYTF.